The sample holds a few counts of the clone carrying this T cell receptor (beta chain). This record belongs to a study of T-cell memory formation after mild COVID-19. TCRdb re-analysed the 5' RACE reads in MiXCR, keeping a single row per CDR3 protein. The sample carries approximately 390,000 distinct CDR3 sequences, about 15% recorded once. Germline V gene data show CDR1 as SGHRS and CDR2 as YFSETQ. Between the trimmed V and J ends, which lost 4 bases and 1 base, there was a span of 14 bases. CDR3 length: 15 residues. The chain joins TRBV5-1 to TRBJ1-1; D remains ambiguous. The origin of this receptor is a man between 18 and 29 years old who had mild COVID-19 (a few samples of this study predate the infection). Cell type and time point are not known. Sequenced input: PBMCs or a T cell subset sorted from them (not recorded which). CDR3 residues: CASSPPGSKNTEAFF. The CDR3, as DNA: TGCGCCAGCAGCCCCCCCGGCAGTAAGAACACTGAAGCTTTCTTT.